Listed below are T cell receptor beta chains from one sample, sequenced in a study of blood T cell repertoires in COVID-19. Assay: immunoSEQ multiplex PCR; the TCRdb copy retains only in-frame clones and omits some. The top ten clones hold 10% to 11% of a sample with over 200,000 clones, 70% to 90% of them seen once. Sequencing was performed on PBMCs or T cells enriched from blood (not recorded which). Every receptor here comes from a man aged 25-45 years who had recovered from COVID-19. Both conserved end residues are part of each CDR3. D genes are given only for firm matches. Clone size is stated in some rows and not others, as once, few, many or a class when expanded.

j_call: TRBJ2-3
clone_size: NA
v_call: TRBV6-5
d_call: NA
cdr3_nt: TGTGCCAGCAGTTCCATATCACCCCGGGATACGCAGTATTTT
cdr3_aa: CASSSISPRDTQYF

j_call: TRBJ2-5
clone_size: NA
v_call: TRBV30
d_call: NA
cdr3_nt: TGTGCCTGGATGGGCCTTACCCAGTACTTC
cdr3_aa: CAWMGLTQYF

j_call: TRBJ2-7
clone_size: NA
v_call: TRBV3-1/TRBV3-2
d_call: NA
cdr3_nt: TGTGCCAGCAGCCCCGGACTGCTCAACTACGAGCAGTACTTC
cdr3_aa: CASSPGLLNYEQYF

j_call: TRBJ2-7
clone_size: NA
v_call: TRBV14
d_call: TRBD1
cdr3_nt: TGTGCCAGCAGCCAACTACCAGGGGGTGGCGAGCAGTACTTC
cdr3_aa: CASSQLPGGGEQYF

j_call: TRBJ1-3
clone_size: NA
v_call: TRBV7-2
d_call: NA
cdr3_nt: TGTGCCAGCAGCCATGGGGGGAGTCTCTCTGGAAACACCATATATTTT
cdr3_aa: CASSHGGSLSGNTIYF

j_call: TRBJ2-7
clone_size: few
v_call: TRBV3-1/TRBV3-2
d_call: NA
cdr3_nt: TGTGCCAGCAGCGCGGTAAGGCCCTACGAGCAGTACTTC
cdr3_aa: CASSAVRPYEQYF

j_call: TRBJ2-7
clone_size: once
v_call: TRBV6-5
d_call: NA
cdr3_nt: TGTGCCAGCAGTTACTCGAGGCAGGGGCACTACGAGCAGTACTTC
cdr3_aa: CASSYSRQGHYEQYF

j_call: TRBJ2-7
clone_size: NA
v_call: TRBV7-2
d_call: NA
cdr3_nt: TGTGCCAGCAGCCCCCATTACGAGCAGTACTTC
cdr3_aa: CASSPHYEQYF

j_call: TRBJ1-6
clone_size: NA
v_call: TRBV2
d_call: NA
cdr3_nt: TGTGCCAGCAGTGAAGATCAGGGGCGGAATTCACCCCTCCACTTT
cdr3_aa: CASSEDQGRNSPLHF

j_call: TRBJ2-1
clone_size: few
v_call: TRBV6-5
d_call: NA
cdr3_nt: TGTGCCAGCAGGATTCGGGAGCAAGGGAGTGAGCAGTTCTTC
cdr3_aa: CASRIREQGSEQFF

j_call: TRBJ2-2
clone_size: NA
v_call: TRBV4-2
d_call: TRBD2
cdr3_nt: TGTGCCACCTCTAGCGGGGGGGCAGGCACCGGGGAGCTGTTTTTT
cdr3_aa: CATSSGGAGTGELFF

j_call: TRBJ2-1
clone_size: NA
v_call: TRBV5-1
d_call: NA
cdr3_nt: TGCGCCAGCAGCCTCGCCGCGGCGGGAAGAGGCAATGAGCAGTTCTTC
cdr3_aa: CASSLAAAGRGNEQFF

j_call: TRBJ1-2
clone_size: NA
v_call: TRBV5-4
d_call: NA
cdr3_nt: TGTGCCAGCAGGTCGGGGGGAGGTTATGGCTACACCTTC
cdr3_aa: CASRSGGGYGYTF

j_call: TRBJ2-1
clone_size: NA
v_call: TRBV30
d_call: NA
cdr3_nt: TGTGCCTGGAGTAGGGCAGGGGCAACCTACAATGAGCAGTTCTTC
cdr3_aa: CAWSRAGATYNEQFF

j_call: TRBJ1-6
clone_size: NA
v_call: TRBV2
d_call: NA
cdr3_nt: TGTGCCAGCAGAACAGAAGATCTTGGGAATTCACCCCTCCACTTT
cdr3_aa: CASRTEDLGNSPLHF

j_call: TRBJ2-2
clone_size: NA
v_call: TRBV27
d_call: NA
cdr3_nt: TGTGCCAGCAGTTCTCGTTCACAATCCCCAACCGGGGAGCTGTTTTTT
cdr3_aa: CASSSRSQSPTGELFF

j_call: TRBJ2-1
clone_size: NA
v_call: TRBV9
d_call: TRBD1
cdr3_nt: TGTGCCAGCAGCGTAGCGACAGGGGATTACAATGAGCAGTTCTTC
cdr3_aa: CASSVATGDYNEQFF

j_call: TRBJ2-7
clone_size: NA
v_call: TRBV10-1
d_call: NA
cdr3_nt: TGCGCCAGCAGTGAGTCCTCGTTTTATCGTAACCCGTCTGGGGAGGCGGACGAGCAGTACTTC
cdr3_aa: CASSESSFYRNPSGEADEQYF

j_call: TRBJ1-2
clone_size: NA
v_call: TRBV19
d_call: NA
cdr3_nt: TGTGCCAGTAGTAAGGTTCGGGATGGTAACTATGGCTACACCTTC
cdr3_aa: CASSKVRDGNYGYTF

j_call: TRBJ2-3
clone_size: NA
v_call: TRBV19
d_call: TRBD2
cdr3_nt: TGTGCCAGTAGTATATCAGGACTAGGTACAGATACGCAGTATTTT
cdr3_aa: CASSISGLGTDTQYF

j_call: TRBJ1-2
clone_size: NA
v_call: TRBV27
d_call: TRBD1
cdr3_nt: TGTGCCAGCAGCCTCGACAGGGGTGATGGCTACACCTTC
cdr3_aa: CASSLDRGDGYTF

j_call: TRBJ2-3
clone_size: NA
v_call: TRBV11-2
d_call: TRBD2
cdr3_nt: TGTGCCAGCACCGCTAGCGGGAGTCAAACAGATACGCAGTATTTT
cdr3_aa: CASTASGSQTDTQYF

j_call: TRBJ1-2
clone_size: NA
v_call: TRBV5-1
d_call: NA
cdr3_nt: TGCGCCAGCAGCCCGGGTGGGGGCGACTATGGCTACACCTTC
cdr3_aa: CASSPGGGDYGYTF

j_call: TRBJ1-6
clone_size: NA
v_call: TRBV5-1
d_call: TRBD1
cdr3_nt: TGCGCCAGCAGCGACAGGGGGCCTAATTCACCCCTCCACTTT
cdr3_aa: CASSDRGPNSPLHF

j_call: TRBJ1-2
clone_size: NA
v_call: TRBV6-1
d_call: NA
cdr3_nt: TGTGCCAGCAGTGAAGGGGGGGACTATGGCTACACCTTC
cdr3_aa: CASSEGGDYGYTF

j_call: TRBJ1-2
clone_size: NA
v_call: TRBV4-1
d_call: TRBD1
cdr3_nt: TGCGCCAGCAGCCTCATTTTTGACAGGGCTGGCTACACCTTC
cdr3_aa: CASSLIFDRAGYTF

j_call: TRBJ2-2
clone_size: once
v_call: TRBV14
d_call: NA
cdr3_nt: TGTGCCAGCAGTTCGGTGCAGGGTAACCCGAACACCGGGGAGCTGTTTTTT
cdr3_aa: CASSSVQGNPNTGELFF

j_call: TRBJ2-1
clone_size: NA
v_call: TRBV3-1/TRBV3-2
d_call: NA
cdr3_nt: TGTGCCAGCAGCCAAGGGCCTACAGGGCGGAATGAGCAGTTCTTC
cdr3_aa: CASSQGPTGRNEQFF

j_call: TRBJ1-2
clone_size: few
v_call: TRBV5-1
d_call: NA
cdr3_nt: TGCGCCAGCAGCTCTGGGGACGGGGGGCTGCGAAGCTATGGCTACACCTTC
cdr3_aa: CASSSGDGGLRSYGYTF

j_call: TRBJ1-3
clone_size: NA
v_call: TRBV9
d_call: NA
cdr3_nt: TGTGCCAGCAGCGTAGGCGGGGTGGCTGGAAACACCATATATTTT
cdr3_aa: CASSVGGVAGNTIYF

j_call: TRBJ1-5
clone_size: NA
v_call: TRBV27
d_call: NA
cdr3_nt: TGTGCCAGCAGGGAATCACAGGGTTTTAGCAATCAGCCCCAGCATTTT
cdr3_aa: CASRESQGFSNQPQHF

j_call: TRBJ1-1
clone_size: NA
v_call: TRBV11-2
d_call: NA
cdr3_nt: TGTGCCAGCAGCTCAAAATCAGGGGATTCGAACACTGAAGCTTTCTTT
cdr3_aa: CASSSKSGDSNTEAFF

j_call: TRBJ1-2
clone_size: NA
v_call: TRBV7-2
d_call: TRBD1
cdr3_nt: TGTGCCAGCAGCCCAGGGGGTAGGAATGGCTACACCTTC
cdr3_aa: CASSPGGRNGYTF

j_call: TRBJ2-1
clone_size: NA
v_call: TRBV24-1
d_call: NA
cdr3_nt: TGTGCCACCAGTGATGGGTGGGCCAATGAGCAGTTCTTC
cdr3_aa: CATSDGWANEQFF

j_call: TRBJ2-3
clone_size: NA
v_call: TRBV7-8
d_call: TRBD1
cdr3_nt: TGTGCCAGCAGCACCTGGGACAGGGCTACGAGCACAGATACGCAGTATTTT
cdr3_aa: CASSTWDRATSTDTQYF

j_call: TRBJ1-2
clone_size: NA
v_call: TRBV14
d_call: TRBD1
cdr3_nt: TGTGCCAGCAGCCAGACCGGACAGGCTAACCGCTACACCTTC
cdr3_aa: CASSQTGQANRYTF

j_call: TRBJ2-5
clone_size: NA
v_call: TRBV19
d_call: TRBD1
cdr3_nt: TGTGCCAGTAGTGATGGCCCTACAGGGGCGGCGGGAGAGACCCAGTACTTC
cdr3_aa: CASSDGPTGAAGETQYF

j_call: TRBJ1-1
clone_size: once
v_call: TRBV4-1
d_call: TRBD1
cdr3_nt: TGCGCCAGCAGCTTGGATCGGGACAGCCCAATCTCCACTGAAGCTTTCTTT
cdr3_aa: CASSLDRDSPISTEAFF

j_call: TRBJ2-3
clone_size: NA
v_call: TRBV28
d_call: NA
cdr3_nt: TGTGCCACCGCAACCCTGACAGGAGCAGATACGCAGTATTTT
cdr3_aa: CATATLTGADTQYF

j_call: TRBJ1-5
clone_size: NA
v_call: TRBV25-1
d_call: NA
cdr3_nt: TGTGCCAGCAGTGATCTCGGTCAGCCCCAGCATTTT
cdr3_aa: CASSDLGQPQHF

j_call: TRBJ2-1
clone_size: NA
v_call: TRBV11-2
d_call: NA
cdr3_nt: TGTGCCAGCAGCTTGGGGAGAGATCCGGGTTACAATGAGCAGTTCTTC
cdr3_aa: CASSLGRDPGYNEQFF

j_call: TRBJ2-7
clone_size: NA
v_call: TRBV28
d_call: TRBD1
cdr3_nt: TGTGCCAGCAGTTCACAGGGGCCCAGTACCTACGAGCAGTACTTC
cdr3_aa: CASSSQGPSTYEQYF

j_call: TRBJ1-1
clone_size: few
v_call: TRBV7-8
d_call: TRBD1
cdr3_nt: TGTGCCAGCAGCCCGGACAGGGGAGGGAGTGGGCGCACTGAAGCTTTCTTT
cdr3_aa: CASSPDRGGSGRTEAFF

j_call: TRBJ1-1
clone_size: few
v_call: TRBV25-1
d_call: TRBD1
cdr3_nt: TGTGCCAGCAGCCCGATCCGGGACAGCCTTATGAACACTGAAGCTTTCTTT
cdr3_aa: CASSPIRDSLMNTEAFF

j_call: TRBJ2-7
clone_size: NA
v_call: TRBV24-1
d_call: NA
cdr3_nt: TGTGCCACCAGTGATGGGCGGAGGCAGGACTACGAGCAGTACTTC
cdr3_aa: CATSDGRRQDYEQYF

j_call: TRBJ1-4
clone_size: NA
v_call: TRBV7-9
d_call: TRBD1
cdr3_nt: TGTGCCAGCAGCTTGGTTTTTGGACAGGGCGAAAAACTGTTTTTT
cdr3_aa: CASSLVFGQGEKLFF

j_call: TRBJ2-3
clone_size: once
v_call: TRBV27
d_call: NA
cdr3_nt: TGTGCCAGCACCCCCCTGGGGCCGAGCACAGATACGCAGTATTTT
cdr3_aa: CASTPLGPSTDTQYF

j_call: TRBJ2-1
clone_size: NA
v_call: TRBV29-1
d_call: NA
cdr3_nt: TGCAGCGTAGCTCCGGGGGACTCCAATGAGCAGTTCTTC
cdr3_aa: CSVAPGDSNEQFF

j_call: TRBJ1-3
clone_size: few
v_call: TRBV3-1/TRBV3-2
d_call: TRBD1
cdr3_nt: TGTGCCAGCAGCCAACTACAGGGGGGTGGAAACACCATATATTTT
cdr3_aa: CASSQLQGGGNTIYF